This TCR beta chain was sequenced for a study of blood T cell repertoires in COVID-19 (dated by TCRdb to 2020 to 2022). In the study overall: The collaborator samples originated in the United States, Italy and Spain and spanned the acute and convalescent phases of COVID-19. Where HLA class I and class II types were available, the types were taken from metadata supplied by the sample provider, not from assay-based typing. Sample metadata almost always included a de-identified subject ID, COVID-19 status, age in years and sex. A freely available public database, intended as a resource for researchers studying the immune response to SARS-CoV-2, is where the repertoires were released. The dataset comprised deeply sampled blood TCRbeta repertoires from subjects exposed to, actively infected with, or recovered from COVID-19. Samples were obtained from the ongoing ImmuneRACE study (first 160 participants) and from over 1,000 subjects provided by 6 global collaborators. The prospective study material was composed of cDNA or gDNA derived from T cells, B-cell-depleted T cells, or PBMCs. General findings and caveats noted by the study authors: Clinical and demographic metadata were provided uncurated, with the amount varying by source and participant.

Participants in the prospective study were aged about 18 to 90 years, lived in some 24 United States geographic areas, and enrolled through a virtual design. In the prospective study, cohorts were assigned on the basis of participant-reported clinical history obtained from a screening survey and a study questionnaire. A participant counted as exposed if, within 2 weeks of entering the study, that participant had been in contact with someone who had a PCR-confirmed or clinician-diagnosed COVID-19 case. Each participant in the prospective study had whole blood, serum and a nasopharyngeal or oropharyngeal swab collected by mobile phlebotomists. Prospective study participants could optionally give additional blood draws and questionnaires over an approximately two-month period. Before DNA extraction, blood samples from the prospective study were shipped at room temperature or frozen. TCRbeta CDR3 regions were amplified from genomic DNA by means of the immunoSEQ Assay, a bias-controlled multiplex PCR. In the paper's pipeline: The number of nucleated cells in each sample was estimated by amplification of reference gene primers within the assay. To quantify the absolute abundance of each unique TCRbeta CDR3 rearrangement, sequence reads were collapsed and filtered. For each sample, productive Simpson clonality was calculated as the square root of Simpson's diversity index over productive rearrangements. TCRdb's version of the immuneACCESS table is confined to in-frame rearrangements and falls short of the full clone set. An unresolved V gene accounts for under half of the shortfall where checked; the remainder is of unknown origin. V, J and clone size are taken as reported in that table, and D and trimming were inferred from the DNA itself. The sample table shows 200,000 to 250,000 clones, and over 80% are seen once. The ten largest clones take up about 1% of the sample.

To note about this clone: No antigen is known for it. No base-level quality is on record; no much larger clone is a single base apart.

Inclusive of the bounding cysteine and phenylalanine, the CDR3 is 15 residues long. Only the CDR3 DNA stays, 45 bases, in frame from base 1. The germline V gene encodes CDR1 SGDLS and CDR2 YYNGEE. V was cut back by 3 bases and J by 7 bases, leaving a gap of 19 bases between them. The chain joins TRBV9 to TRBJ1-2; the D gene is not confidently resolved. The sequenced material came from PBMCs or T cells enriched from blood (not recorded which). The receptor comes from a man between 50 and 59 years old who had been exposed to COVID-19. At the DNA level, the sequence is TGTGCCAGCAGCGCCGGGAGAACACGGACCCGTGGCTACACCTTC. Translation gives CASSAGRTRTRGYTF.